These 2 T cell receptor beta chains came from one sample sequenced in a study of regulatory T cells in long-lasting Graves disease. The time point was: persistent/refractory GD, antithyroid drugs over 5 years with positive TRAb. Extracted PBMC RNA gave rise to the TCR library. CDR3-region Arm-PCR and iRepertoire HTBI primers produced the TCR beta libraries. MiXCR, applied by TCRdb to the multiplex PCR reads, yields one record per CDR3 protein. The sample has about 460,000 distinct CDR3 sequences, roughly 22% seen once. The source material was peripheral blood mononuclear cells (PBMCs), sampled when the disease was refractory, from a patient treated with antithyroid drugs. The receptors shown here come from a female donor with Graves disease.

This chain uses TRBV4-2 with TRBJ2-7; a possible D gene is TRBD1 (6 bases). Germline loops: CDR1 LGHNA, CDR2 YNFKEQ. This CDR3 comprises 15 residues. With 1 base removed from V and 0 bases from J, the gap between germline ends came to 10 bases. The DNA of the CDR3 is TGTGCCAGCAGCCAAGGGCAGGGGTTCTCCTACGAGCAGTACTTC. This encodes CASSQGQGFSYEQYF.

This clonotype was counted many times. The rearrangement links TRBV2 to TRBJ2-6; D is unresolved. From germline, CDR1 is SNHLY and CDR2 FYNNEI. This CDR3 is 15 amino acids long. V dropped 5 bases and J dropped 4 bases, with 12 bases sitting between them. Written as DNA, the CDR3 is TGTGCCAGCAGTAAGGCGGCACTAGGGGCCAACGTCCTGACTTTC. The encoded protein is CASSKAALGANVLTF. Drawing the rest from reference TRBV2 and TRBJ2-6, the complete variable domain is EPEVTQTPSHQVTQMGQEVILRCVPISNHLYFYWYRQILGQKVEFLVSFYNNEISEKSEIFDDQFSVERPDGSNFTLKIRSTKLEDSAMYFCASSKAALGANVLTFGAGSRLTVL.